Included here is one T cell receptor beta chain sequence, with context. This sample is drawn from a study of blood T cell repertoires in COVID-19. Study-wide background: The United States, Italy and Spain were the sources of the acute and convalescent COVID-19 samples. Nucleic acid was either cDNA or gDNA, and it came from T cells, B-cell-depleted T cells, or PBMCs.

Germline V lookup: CDR1 MNHEY, CDR2 SMNVEV (reference sequence). The length of the CDR3 is 14 residues. V lost 5 bases to trimming and J lost 4 bases, with 15 bases between them. In the original analysis: Using reference gene primer amplification, nucleated cell counts were estimated. The data were produced by immunoSEQ multiplex PCR, yet TCRdb's version contains in-frame clones alone and is incomplete. That table supplies the V and J calls and clone size; D and trimming were determined from the DNA. The table has about 210,000 clones, roughly nine tenths seen once. The V call is TRBV27, the J call TRBJ2-7, with a possible D match to TRBD1 (6 bases). Specimen: peripheral blood. This TCR came from a man aged 70-80 years with acute or convalescent COVID-19. The CDR3 spells CASSRYAGEYEQYF. CDR3 in DNA: TGTGCCAGCAGTCGATACGCAGGGGAGTACGAGCAGTACTTC.